This TCR beta chain stems from a study of human T cells and chemical hapten exposure (dated by TCRdb to about 2021). Regarding the complete study: The libraries were sequenced as a pool, and the TCR yield per sample differed mostly because of small variations in library volumes within the pool. The study tracked peripheral blood TCR repertoire changes in vivo during primary and secondary sensitization to the hapten diphenylcyclopropenone (DPC) in alopecia patients. From each blood RNA sample, both TCR alpha and TCR beta chains were sequenced. What the study reported, not specific to this receptor: After repeated subsampling, changes were observed in the strength of the expansion versus patch-test correlation and in the threshold at which the correlation became significant. No change with DPC sensitization was found in the number of TCRs above 1 in 1000 frequency, and no evidence of global repertoire structure alterations was found.

V has 5 bases trimmed and J has 7 bases trimmed; junction bases matching no gene number 5. Looking up the germline V gene (reference sequence) yields CDR1 LNHDA and CDR2 SQIVND. The CDR3 runs 14 amino acids, cysteine and phenylalanine included. The sequence is cut down to CDR3 DNA, 42 bases in frame from base 1. Library prep was done by RACE. This sample was sequenced with a NextSeq 500. During library preparation, unique molecular identifiers were attached to individual cDNA molecules so that TCRs could be counted in a quantitative, reproducible way. Per the original workflow: A median of about 87,000 TCRs per sample was observed, with a range of about 23,224 to 690,600. The Decombinator software suite was used to annotate the V, J and CDR3 of the TCR reads. For the PS versus PT1 abundance plots, all samples were subsampled to the same number of TCRs (28,000). TCRs were defined as expanded if absent before sensitization and observed at least eight times at the 2-week time point. TCRdb ran its own pipeline on the public reads, namely fastp trimming at Q25 and MiXCR clone calling, and kept in-frame beta chains. One record per CDR3 amino acid sequence lists the most common genes and DNA. The V and J calls reflect TCRdb's pipeline rather than the authors' work. Counted in this sample were 130,000 or so distinct CDR3 sequences; approximately 8.3% of them appeared once. The ten largest clones take up roughly 1.6% of the sample.

As to this clonotype: Its antigen target is currently unknown. No base-level quality is on record; no much larger clone is a single base apart.

Explained via the paper, the time point label denotes: healthy volunteer bleed at 2 weeks. Unfractionated whole blood was collected in Tempus Blood RNA tubes, and total RNA was extracted from that blood. Five healthy volunteers served as TCR sequencing controls and were bled at day 0, 2 weeks and 6 weeks. The rearrangement joined TRBV19 to TRBJ1-6, with 7 middle bases fitting TRBD1. The sequencing sample was made of whole blood. The TCR originated in a male donor in good health. Some clones in this sample may be carry-over from other donors' samples. The nucleotides read TGTGCCAGTAGTCCCTGGACAGGAAATTCACCCCTCCACTTT. Its protein product is CASSPWTGNSPLHF.